This is a list of T cell receptor beta chains from one sample in a study of blood T cell repertoires in COVID-19. Data came from immunoSEQ multiplex PCR; TCRdb stores just in-frame clones and leaves some out. The data hold 85,000 to 100,000 clones, with roughly nine tenths observed a single time. What was sequenced was peripheral blood. The source is a woman aged 55-69 years with COVID-19, enrolled during active disease. Each CDR3 is given with its conserved first and last residue. A D gene is named only where the DNA matches it firmly. Clone size is stated in some rows and not others, as once, few, many or a class when expanded.

D gene | J gene | clone size | V gene | CDR3 DNA | CDR3 protein
. | TRBJ2-3 | . | TRBV7-8 | TGTGCCAGCAGCACCCACAACACAGATACGCAGTATTTT | CASSTHNTDTQYF
TRBD1 | TRBJ2-1 | few | TRBV30 | TGTGCCTGCAAAGACGGGTGGGACAGCTCCTACAATGAGCAGTTCTTC | CACKDGWDSSYNEQFF
. | TRBJ1-1 | once | TRBV18 | TGTGCCAGCTCACCACGGAACAGGGCTCTGGGGGTGAACACTGAAGCTTTCTTT | CASSPRNRALGVNTEAFF
. | TRBJ1-2 | . | TRBV10-3 | TGTGCCATCAGTGAGGCTAGGATCAACTATGGCTACACCTTC | CAISEARINYGYTF
. | TRBJ1-4 | . | TRBV28 | TGTGCCAGCAGTTGGGGACTTACTAATGAAAAACTGTTTTTT | CASSWGLTNEKLFF
TRBD1 | TRBJ1-2 | . | TRBV27 | TGTGCCAGCGGGGACAGGGAAAGCTATGGCTACACCTTC | CASGDRESYGYTF
TRBD2 | TRBJ2-1 | . | TRBV5-4 | TGTGCCAGCAGCGGAAAGGCTGCGGGGGGGCCTCAGAATGAGCAGTTCTTC | CASSGKAAGGPQNEQFF
TRBD1 | TRBJ2-3 | once | TRBV5-1 | TGCGCCAGCAGCATTGGGGACAGGGGGTATGGAGATACGCAGTATTTT | CASSIGDRGYGDTQYF
. | TRBJ2-2 | once | TRBV6-6 | TGTGCCAGCAGTTACCAGGGGAGGGCCGGGGAGCTGTTTTTT | CASSYQGRAGELFF
TRBD2 | TRBJ2-3 | once | TRBV6-2/TRBV6-3 | TGTGCCAGCAGTTGGCTCATACTCGCGGGAGACACAGATACGCAGTATTTT | CASSWLILAGDTDTQYF
TRBD1 | TRBJ2-1 | . | TRBV5-6 | TGTGCCAGCAGCTTGGACGGGACAGGGGACTATGAGCAGTTCTTC | CASSLDGTGDYEQFF
. | TRBJ1-1 | . | TRBV6-5 | TGTGCCAGCAGTTATAAATGGAACACTGAAGCTTTCTTT | CASSYKWNTEAFF
TRBD2 | TRBJ2-7 | . | TRBV4-1 | TGCGCCAGCAGCCAACCACTGGGACTAGCGGGGGGCTCCCTCTCCTACGAGCAGTACTTC | CASSQPLGLAGGSLSYEQYF
. | TRBJ1-6 | . | TRBV7-9 | TGTGCCAGCAGCAAAGACCCTAACTGGAATTCACCCCTCCACTTT | CASSKDPNWNSPLHF
TRBD1 | TRBJ2-7 | . | TRBV5-8 | TGTGCCAGCAGCTTGCCCGGGACAGGTCATTTCTACGAGCAGTACTTC | CASSLPGTGHFYEQYF
TRBD1 | TRBJ1-2 | . | TRBV4-2 | TGTGCCAGCAGCCAAGGGGACAGCTATGGCTACACCTTC | CASSQGDSYGYTF
TRBD2 | TRBJ2-5 | . | TRBV7-9 | TGTGCCAGCAGGGGACTAGCGGGGTCGGCCCAGTACTTC | CASRGLAGSAQYF
. | TRBJ1-4 | . | TRBV27 | TGTGCCAGCAGTTCCCGGGGTACTAATGAAAAACTGTTTTTT | CASSSRGTNEKLFF
. | TRBJ2-7 | . | TRBV9 | TGTGCCAGCAGCGTAGACGGACAGCCTTCCGTCGAGCAGTACTTC | CASSVDGQPSVEQYF
. | TRBJ1-4 | . | TRBV28 | TGTGCCAGCAGTTTATTGCCGGGGAGGGCAGGGAACGAAAAACTGTTTTTT | CASSLLPGRAGNEKLFF
TRBD1 | TRBJ2-5 | once | TRBV11-2 | TGTGCCAGCAGCCTCCGGACAGGGACCCTACAAGAGACCCAGTACTTC | CASSLRTGTLQETQYF
. | TRBJ1-2 | . | TRBV12-3/TRBV12-4 | TGTGCCAGCAGTTTTAATGGAGGCTATGGCTACACCTTC | CASSFNGGYGYTF
TRBD2 | TRBJ2-3 | . | TRBV7-2 | TGTGCCAGCAGCTTCACTAGCGGGGGAAGAGATACGCAGTATTTT | CASSFTSGGRDTQYF
TRBD1 | TRBJ2-5 | . | TRBV28 | TGTGCCAGCAGTTTGGACCGGGGACAGGGCCCCCGAGAGACCCAGTACTTC | CASSLDRGQGPRETQYF
. | TRBJ2-1 | . | TRBV7-9 | TGTGCCAGCAGCTACCTAGGGGGGGCCACGGATGAGCAGTTCTTC | CASSYLGGATDEQFF
. | TRBJ1-1 | . | TRBV5-1 | TGCGCCAGCAGCCCCACCGACAGGCCCACTGAAGCTTTCTTT | CASSPTDRPTEAFF
TRBD1 | TRBJ2-2 | . | TRBV11-1 | TGTGCCAGCAGCTTTTGGGGACAGGTGAACACCGGGGAGCTGTTTTTT | CASSFWGQVNTGELFF
TRBD1 | TRBJ1-1 | . | TRBV7-2 | TGTGCCAGCAGCTTGGGGACAGCTAGTTTGGGCACTGAAGCTTTCTTT | CASSLGTASLGTEAFF
TRBD2 | TRBJ2-1 | once | TRBV24-1 | TGTGCCACCAGTGATTTGAGCGGGGGTGAGCAGTTCTTC | CATSDLSGGEQFF
TRBD2 | TRBJ2-1 | . | TRBV5-5 | TGTGCCAGCAGCTCGACCCCGGGACTAGCGGGGAACAATGAGCAGTTCTTC | CASSSTPGLAGNNEQFF
TRBD1 | TRBJ1-1 | . | TRBV4-2 | TGTGCCAGCAGCGAAGGACAGGGAAAAGCTTTCTTT | CASSEGQGKAFF
. | TRBJ1-2 | . | TRBV29-1 | TGCAGCGCTGCTAGGATTTTAGATGGCTACACCTTC | CSAARILDGYTF
. | TRBJ1-2 | few | TRBV10-2 | TGCGCCAGCAGTGAGCCTAAGTACAGGCCTCGGGTTGGCTACACCTTC | CASSEPKYRPRVGYTF
TRBD1 | TRBJ1-2 | . | TRBV3-1/TRBV3-2 | TGTGCCAGCAGCCCCGGACAGGGTATCGACTATGGCTACACCTTC | CASSPGQGIDYGYTF
TRBD2 | TRBJ2-5 | . | TRBV3-1/TRBV3-2 | TGTGCCAGCAGCCAAACGCTAGCGGGGGTGGAGACCCAGTACTTC | CASSQTLAGVETQYF
TRBD1 | TRBJ1-4 | few | TRBV9 | TGTGCCAGCAGCCGGCGGGCGACAGGGAATAGTGAAAAACTGTTTTTT | CASSRRATGNSEKLFF
. | TRBJ1-1 | . | TRBV9 | TGTGCCAGCAGCGTAGACCCGGACACTGAAGCTTTCTTT | CASSVDPDTEAFF
. | TRBJ1-6 | once | TRBV7-2 | TGTGCCAGCAGCTTAACAGGGTCGAGTGTGAATTCACCCCTCCACTTT | CASSLTGSSVNSPLHF
TRBD2 | TRBJ2-7 | . | TRBV5-5 | TGTGCCAGCAGCCCCACGGCGGCTAGCGGTTACTACGAGCAGTACTTC | CASSPTAASGYYEQYF
TRBD1 | TRBJ2-5 | few | TRBV24-1 | TGTGCCACCAGTGCAGGGGGAGTGGAGACCCAGTACTTC | CATSAGGVETQYF
. | TRBJ2-5 | . | TRBV5-1 | TGCGCCAGCAGCTCGGACGGGAAGACCCAGTACTTC | CASSSDGKTQYF
. | TRBJ1-5 | . | TRBV28 | TGTGCCAGCAGTTTTCTCAATCAGCCCCAGCATTTT | CASSFLNQPQHF
TRBD1 | TRBJ1-2 | . | TRBV24-1 | TGTGCCACCAGTGCCAGGGACAGGGTAGGTGGCTACACCTTC | CATSARDRVGGYTF
TRBD1 | TRBJ1-4 | once | TRBV7-9 | TGTGCCAGCAGCTTATTAGAGGGGGCCGTAGGAGAAAAACTGTTTTTT | CASSLLEGAVGEKLFF
. | TRBJ1-2 | once | TRBV6-5 | TGTGCCAGCAGTTACGGGCAGGGCATCGGCTATGGCTACACCTTC | CASSYGQGIGYGYTF
. | TRBJ1-6 | . | TRBV19 | TGTGCCAGTAGTATCGGGGTTAATTCACCCCTCCACTTT | CASSIGVNSPLHF
. | TRBJ2-7 | few | TRBV6-5 | TGTGCCAGCAGCCCCAGGGGAGTAGAAGAGCAGTACTTC | CASSPRGVEEQYF
TRBD1 | TRBJ1-1 | . | TRBV5-1 | TGCGCCAGCAGCTGGGACAGTCACAACACTGAAGCTTTCTTT | CASSWDSHNTEAFF
TRBD2 | TRBJ2-5 | . | TRBV19 | TGTGCCAGTAGTAACCCGGGACTAGCGGGGTGGCGAGAGACCCAGTACTTC | CASSNPGLAGWRETQYF
. | TRBJ2-5 | . | TRBV21-1 | TGTGCCAGCAGCAAAAAGGGCGGGGGGAAAGATCACCAAGAGACCCAGTACTTC | CASSKKGGGKDHQETQYF
. | TRBJ1-2 | few | TRBV5-4 | TGTGCCAGCAGCACCGTCCGGGGGGCCGCTAACTATGGCTACACCTTC | CASSTVRGAANYGYTF
TRBD1 | TRBJ1-1 | . | TRBV28 | TGTGCCAGCAGTTCGCCCGGGACAGGGATGAACACTGAAGCTTTCTTT | CASSSPGTGMNTEAFF